The T cell receptor (beta chain) under discussion was sequenced for a study of T cells in tuberculosis. Study overall: CD1B tetramers identified T cells specific for mycobacterial lipid GMM. Within 7 days of starting treatment, or before, PBMC were stored. A South African cohort included IGRA-negative adolescents, latently infected IGRA-positive adolescents and adults with active tuberculosis.

Clones were sequenced by immunoSEQ multiplex PCR, and TCRdb holds only the in-frame ones, with some missing. The table records 25,000 to 35,000 clones, around 90% of them present only once. The time point: new active TB diagnosis, blood taken before or within 7 days of starting treatment. Each clinical donor contributed on average around 92,000 T cells from unsorted cryopreserved PBMC. The receptor was derived from an adult with tuberculosis. Here the sequenced sample was PBMCs, taken at tuberculosis diagnosis.

CDR3 sequence: CASRKLAGEDDTQYF. CDR3 in DNA: TGTGCCAGCAGGAAGCTAGCGGGAGAGGATGATACGCAGTATTTT. The V call is TRBV11-2, the J call TRBJ2-3, with 10 nucleotides matching TRBD2. CDR1 is SGHAT and CDR2 is FQNNGV in the germline V gene. This CDR3 region has 15 residues. V trimming: 6 bases; J trimming: 6 bases; junction bases outside the gene matches: 9.